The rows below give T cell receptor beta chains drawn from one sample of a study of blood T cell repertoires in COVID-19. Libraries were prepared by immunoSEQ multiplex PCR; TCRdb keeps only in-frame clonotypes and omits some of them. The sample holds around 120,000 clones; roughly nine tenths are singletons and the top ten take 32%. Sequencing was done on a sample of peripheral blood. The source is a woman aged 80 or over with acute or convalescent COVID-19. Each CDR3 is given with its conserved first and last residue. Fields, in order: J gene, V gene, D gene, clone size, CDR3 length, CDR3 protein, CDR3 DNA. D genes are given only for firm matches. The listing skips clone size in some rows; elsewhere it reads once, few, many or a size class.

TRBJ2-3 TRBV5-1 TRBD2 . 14 CASSPGGTVDTQYF TGCGCCAGCAGCCCCGGGGGGACCGTAGATACGCAGTATTTT
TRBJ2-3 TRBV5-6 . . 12 CASSFLSDTQYF TGTGCCAGCAGCTTTCTTTCCGATACGCAGTATTTT
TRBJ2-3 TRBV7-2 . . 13 CASSFQGGDTQYF TGTGCCAGCAGCTTTCAGGGTGGAGATACGCAGTATTTT
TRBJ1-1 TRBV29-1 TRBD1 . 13 CSAQGQPNTEAFF TGCAGCGCCCAGGGACAGCCGAACACTGAAGCTTTCTTT
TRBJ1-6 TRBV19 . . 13 CATQDVYNSPLHF TGTGCCACACAGGACGTCTATAATTCACCCCTCCACTTT
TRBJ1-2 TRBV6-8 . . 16 CASRPSGGGGNYGYTF TGTGCCAGCAGACCTTCGGGAGGTGGGGGAAACTATGGCTACACCTTC
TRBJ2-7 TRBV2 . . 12 CASRVDNYEQYF TGTGCCAGCAGAGTGGACAACTACGAGCAGTACTTC
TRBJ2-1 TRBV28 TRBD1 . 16 CASSPAGTGGVNEQFF TGTGCCAGCAGTCCCGCTGGGACAGGGGGAGTAAATGAGCAGTTCTTC
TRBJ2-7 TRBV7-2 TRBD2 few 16 CASSIRWAGGPTEQYF TGTGCCAGCAGCATACGGTGGGCGGGGGGGCCCACCGAGCAGTACTTC
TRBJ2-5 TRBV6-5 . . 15 CASRPSGGVQETQYF TGTGCCAGCAGACCCTCGGGGGGCGTCCAAGAGACCCAGTACTTC
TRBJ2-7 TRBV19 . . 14 CASSIASGEYEQYF TGTGCCAGTAGTATAGCTTCAGGGGAGTACGAGCAGTACTTC
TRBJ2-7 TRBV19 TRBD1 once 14 CASSNTGGRDEQYF TGTGCCAGTAGTAATACAGGGGGAAGAGACGAGCAGTACTTC
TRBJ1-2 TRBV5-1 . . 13 CASSPGQNYGYTF TGCGCCAGCAGCCCGGGACAAAACTATGGCTACACCTTC
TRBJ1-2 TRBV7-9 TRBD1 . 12 CASSFTGVGYTF TGTGCCAGCAGCTTCACAGGGGTAGGCTACACCTTC
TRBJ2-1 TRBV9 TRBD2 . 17 CASSPQAGEKSYNEQFF TGTGCCAGCAGCCCCCAAGCGGGGGAAAAATCCTACAATGAGCAGTTCTTC
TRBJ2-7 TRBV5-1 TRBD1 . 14 CASSPGQPTYEQYF TGCGCCAGCAGCCCGGGACAGCCAACATACGAGCAGTACTTC
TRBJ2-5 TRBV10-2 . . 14 CASSGVFAAETQYF TGCGCCAGCAGTGGAGTTTTTGCAGCGGAGACCCAGTACTTC
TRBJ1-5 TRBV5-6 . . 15 CASSFYRDGNQPQHF TGTGCCAGCAGCTTTTACAGGGATGGCAATCAGCCCCAGCATTTT
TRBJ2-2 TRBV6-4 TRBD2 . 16 CASRLAGETNTGELFF TGTGCCAGCAGACTAGCGGGGGAAACGAACACCGGGGAGCTGTTTTTT
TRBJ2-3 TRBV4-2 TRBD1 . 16 CASSQNRDRETDTQYF TGTGCCAGCAGCCAAAACCGGGACAGGGAGACAGATACGCAGTATTTT
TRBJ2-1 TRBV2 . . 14 CASSGAGQVNEQFF TGTGCCAGCAGTGGGGCAGGGCAGGTCAATGAGCAGTTCTTC
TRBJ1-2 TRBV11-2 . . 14 CASSTSHPNYGYTF TGTGCCAGCAGCACCTCACACCCTAACTATGGCTACACCTTC
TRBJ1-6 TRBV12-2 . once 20 CASRLLWWCGQGNYNSPLHF TGTGCAAGTCGCTTATTATGGTGGTGTGGACAGGGCAATTATAATTCACCCCTCCACTTT
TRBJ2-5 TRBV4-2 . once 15 CASSHPGSSQETQYF TGTGCCAGCAGCCATCCAGGGTCAAGCCAAGAGACCCAGTACTTC
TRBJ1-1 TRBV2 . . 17 CASSVHRLSLTNTEAFF TGTGCCAGCAGTGTACACAGGCTCTCCTTGACAAACACTGAAGCTTTCTTT
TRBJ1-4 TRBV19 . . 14 CASSRQGTNEKLFF TGTGCCAGTAGTCGGCAGGGAACTAATGAAAAACTGTTTTTT
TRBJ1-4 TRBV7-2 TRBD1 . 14 CASSASGGREKLFF TGTGCCAGCAGCGCATCAGGGGGCCGTGAAAAACTGTTTTTT
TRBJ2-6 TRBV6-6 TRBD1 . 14 CASSTGDGANVLTF TGTGCCAGCAGTACAGGGGACGGGGCCAACGTCCTGACTTTC
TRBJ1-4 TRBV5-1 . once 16 CASSLLGLTTNEKLFF TGCGCCAGCAGCTTGTTGGGCCTTACAACTAATGAAAAACTGTTTTTT
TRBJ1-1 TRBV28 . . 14 CASSFGMQNTEAFF TGTGCCAGCAGCTTCGGGATGCAGAACACTGAAGCTTTCTTT
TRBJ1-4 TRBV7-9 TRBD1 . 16 CASSWGARQGNEKLFF TGTGCCAGCAGCTGGGGGGCGAGACAGGGTAATGAAAAACTGTTTTTT
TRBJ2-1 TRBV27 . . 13 CASSAGPYNEQFF TGTGCCAGCAGTGCGGGACCCTACAATGAGCAGTTCTTC
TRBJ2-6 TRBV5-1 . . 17 CASSKGSIYSGANVLTF TGCGCCAGCAGCAAGGGGTCCATCTACTCTGGGGCCAACGTCCTGACTTTC
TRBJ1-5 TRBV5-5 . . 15 CASSDRPYSNQPQHF TGTGCCTCCTCAGACAGGCCGTATAGCAATCAGCCCCAGCATTTT
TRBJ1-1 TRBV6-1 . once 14 CASSERGVNTEAFF TGTGCCAGCAGTGAACGGGGGGTAAACACTGAAGCTTTCTTT
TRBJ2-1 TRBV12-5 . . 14 CASGLGGVYNEQFF TGTGCTAGTGGTTTGGGGGGGGTCTACAATGAGCAGTTCTTC
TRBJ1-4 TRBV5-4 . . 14 CASSLQGSNEKLFF TGTGCCAGCAGCTTGCAGGGGTCTAATGAAAAACTGTTTTTT
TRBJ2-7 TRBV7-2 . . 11 CASSLDLEQYF TGTGCCAGCAGCTTAGATCTCGAGCAGTACTTC
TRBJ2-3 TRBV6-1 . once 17 CASSEGTRGGNTDTQYF TGTGCCAGCAGTGAAGGGACGAGGGGGGGTAACACAGATACGCAGTATTTT